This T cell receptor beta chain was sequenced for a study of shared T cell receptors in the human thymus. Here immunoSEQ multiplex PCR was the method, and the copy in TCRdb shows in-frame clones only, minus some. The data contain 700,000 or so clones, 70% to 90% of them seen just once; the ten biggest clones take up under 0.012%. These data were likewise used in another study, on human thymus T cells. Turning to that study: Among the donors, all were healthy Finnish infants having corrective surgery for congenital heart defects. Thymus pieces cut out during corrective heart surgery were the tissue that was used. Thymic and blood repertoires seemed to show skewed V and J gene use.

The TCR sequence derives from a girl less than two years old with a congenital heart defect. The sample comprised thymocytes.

The CDR3 loop is CASSLLGGATDTQYF. The CDR3 nucleotides read TGTGCCAGCAGCTTACTTGGCGGGGCCACAGATACGCAGTATTTT. This rearrangement joins TRBV7-8 to TRBJ2-3, with D possibly matching TRBD2 (6 bases). The V gene lost 2 bases and the J gene lost 2 bases, with 11 bases spanning the gap. The CDR3 spans 15 residues. Germline CDR1 SGHVS, CDR2 FQNEAQ.